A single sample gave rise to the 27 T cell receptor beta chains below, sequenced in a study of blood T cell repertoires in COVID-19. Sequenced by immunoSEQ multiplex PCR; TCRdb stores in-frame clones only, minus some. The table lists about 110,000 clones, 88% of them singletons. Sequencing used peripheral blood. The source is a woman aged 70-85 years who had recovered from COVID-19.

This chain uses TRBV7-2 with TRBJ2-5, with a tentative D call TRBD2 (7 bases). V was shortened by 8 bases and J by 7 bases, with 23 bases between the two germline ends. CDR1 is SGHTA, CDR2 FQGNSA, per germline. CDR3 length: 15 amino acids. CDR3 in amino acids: CASGRVGGARGTQYF. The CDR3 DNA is TGTGCCAGCGGACGTGTGGGGGGGGCAAGAGGGACCCAGTACTTC.

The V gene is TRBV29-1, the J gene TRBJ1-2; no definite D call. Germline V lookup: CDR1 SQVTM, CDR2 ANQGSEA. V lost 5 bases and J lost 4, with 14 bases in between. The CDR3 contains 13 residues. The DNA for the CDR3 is TGCAGCGTTCTCGGAAGAGCGCCCTATGGCTACACCTTC. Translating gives CSVLGRAPYGYTF. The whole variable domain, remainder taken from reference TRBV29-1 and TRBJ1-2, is SAVISQKPSRDICQRGTSLTIQCQVDSQVTMMFWYRQQPGQSLTLIATANQGSEATYESGFVIDKFPISRPNLTFSTLTVSNMSPEDSSIYLCSVLGRAPYGYTFGSGTRLTVV.

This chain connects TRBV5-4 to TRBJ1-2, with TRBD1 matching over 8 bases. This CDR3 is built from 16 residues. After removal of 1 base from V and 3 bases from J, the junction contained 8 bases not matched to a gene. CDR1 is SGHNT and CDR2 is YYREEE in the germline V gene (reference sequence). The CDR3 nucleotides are TGTGCCAGCAGCTTGAGTACAGGGGGTTTTGACTATGGCTACACCTTC. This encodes CASSLSTGGFDYGYTF.

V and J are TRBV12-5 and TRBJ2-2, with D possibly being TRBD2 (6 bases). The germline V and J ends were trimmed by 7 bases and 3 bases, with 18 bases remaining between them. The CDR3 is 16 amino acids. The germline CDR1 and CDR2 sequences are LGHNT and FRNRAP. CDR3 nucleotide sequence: TGTGCTAGTGCCCCACACGGAGGGCCCTACACCGGGGAGCTGTTTTTT. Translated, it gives CASAPHGGPYTGELFF.

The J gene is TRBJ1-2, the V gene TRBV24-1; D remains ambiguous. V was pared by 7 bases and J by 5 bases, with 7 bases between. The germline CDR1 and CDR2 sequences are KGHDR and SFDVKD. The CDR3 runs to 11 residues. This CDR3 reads CATSPFYGYTF. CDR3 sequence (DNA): TGTGCCACCAGCCCCTTTTATGGCTACACCTTC.

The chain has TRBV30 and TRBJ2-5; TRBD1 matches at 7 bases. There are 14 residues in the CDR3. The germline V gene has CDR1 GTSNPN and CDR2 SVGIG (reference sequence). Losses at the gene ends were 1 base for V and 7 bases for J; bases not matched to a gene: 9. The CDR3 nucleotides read TGTGCCTGGAGTGGGGCCTCCCGACAGGGGACCCAGTACTTC. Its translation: CAWSGASRQGTQYF.

CDR3 loop: CASSPAGTDTQYF. The CDR3 region has the DNA TGTGCCAGCAGCCCGGCGGGTACAGATACGCAGTATTTT. This chain links TRBV7-3 with TRBJ2-3; D is possibly TRBD2 (5 bases). Germline V gene sequence: CDR1 SGHTA, CDR2 FQGTGA. The germline V and J ends were trimmed by 5 bases and 3 bases, with 9 bases remaining between them. CDR3 length equals 13 residues.

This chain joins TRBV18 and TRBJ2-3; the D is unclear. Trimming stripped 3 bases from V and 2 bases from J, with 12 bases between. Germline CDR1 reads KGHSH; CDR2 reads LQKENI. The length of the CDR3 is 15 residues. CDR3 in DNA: TGTGCCAGCTCACCGACACTTACCACCACAGATACGCAGTATTTT. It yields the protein CASSPTLTTTDTQYF.

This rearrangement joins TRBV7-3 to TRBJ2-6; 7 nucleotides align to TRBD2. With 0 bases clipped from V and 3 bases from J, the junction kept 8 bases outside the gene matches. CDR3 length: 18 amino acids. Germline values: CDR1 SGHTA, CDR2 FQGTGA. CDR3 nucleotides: TGTGCCAGCAGCTTAACCCCTATGGCGGGGGTTGGGGCCAACGTCCTGACTTTC. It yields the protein CASSLTPMAGVGANVLTF.

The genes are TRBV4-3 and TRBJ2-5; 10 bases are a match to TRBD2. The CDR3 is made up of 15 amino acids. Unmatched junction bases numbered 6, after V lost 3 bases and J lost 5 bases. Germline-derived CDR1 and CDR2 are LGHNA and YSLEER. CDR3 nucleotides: TGCGCCAGCAGCCAGCGAGCGGGGGGGTTTGAGACCCAGTACTTC. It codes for CASSQRAGGFETQYF.

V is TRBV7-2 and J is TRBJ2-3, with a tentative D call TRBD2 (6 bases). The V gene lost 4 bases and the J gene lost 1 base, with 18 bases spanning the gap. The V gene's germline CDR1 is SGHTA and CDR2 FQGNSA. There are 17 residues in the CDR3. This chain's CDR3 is CASSSRDSHRRTDTQYF. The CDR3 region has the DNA TGTGCCAGCAGCTCCCGGGACTCCCACCGTCGCACAGATACGCAGTATTTT.

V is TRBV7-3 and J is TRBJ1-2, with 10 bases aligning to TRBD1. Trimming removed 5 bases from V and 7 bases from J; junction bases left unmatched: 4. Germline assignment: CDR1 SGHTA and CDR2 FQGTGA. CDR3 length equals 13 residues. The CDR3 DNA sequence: TGTGCCAGCAGCCACCGGGACAGGGGTGGCTACACCTTC. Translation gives CASSHRDRGGYTF.

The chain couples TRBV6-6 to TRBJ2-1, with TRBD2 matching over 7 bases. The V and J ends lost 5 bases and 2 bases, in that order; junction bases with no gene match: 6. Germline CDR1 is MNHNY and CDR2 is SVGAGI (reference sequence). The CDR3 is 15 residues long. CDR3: CASSTSGAPYNEQFF. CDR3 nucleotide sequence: TGTGCCAGCAGTACCAGCGGGGCCCCCTACAATGAGCAGTTCTTC.

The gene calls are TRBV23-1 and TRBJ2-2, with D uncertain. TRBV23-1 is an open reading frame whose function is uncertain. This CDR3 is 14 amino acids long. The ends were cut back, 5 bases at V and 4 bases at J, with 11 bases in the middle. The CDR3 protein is CASSRLLGTGELFF. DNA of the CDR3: TGCGCCAGCAGTAGACTCCTGGGCACCGGGGAGCTGTTTTTT.

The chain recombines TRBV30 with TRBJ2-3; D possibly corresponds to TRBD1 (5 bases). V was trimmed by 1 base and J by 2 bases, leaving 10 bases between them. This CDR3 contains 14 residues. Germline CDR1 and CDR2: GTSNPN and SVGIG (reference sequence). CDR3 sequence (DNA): TGTGCCTGGAGTGCAGGGCGCCACACAGATACGCAGTATTTT. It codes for CAWSAGRHTDTQYF.

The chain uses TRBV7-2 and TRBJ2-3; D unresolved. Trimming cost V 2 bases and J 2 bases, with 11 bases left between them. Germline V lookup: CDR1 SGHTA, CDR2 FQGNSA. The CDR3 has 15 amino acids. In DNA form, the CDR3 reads TGTGCCAGCAGCTTATTATCCCCCCCCACAGATACGCAGTATTTT. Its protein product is CASSLLSPPTDTQYF.

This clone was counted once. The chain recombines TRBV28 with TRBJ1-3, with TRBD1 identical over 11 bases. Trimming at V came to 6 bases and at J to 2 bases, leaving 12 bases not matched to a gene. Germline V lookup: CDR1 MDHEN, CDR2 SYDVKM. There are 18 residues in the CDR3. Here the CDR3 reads CASSSPARDRGAGNTIYF. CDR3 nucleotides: TGTGCCAGCAGCTCCCCGGCCAGGGACAGGGGGGCTGGAAACACCATATATTTT.

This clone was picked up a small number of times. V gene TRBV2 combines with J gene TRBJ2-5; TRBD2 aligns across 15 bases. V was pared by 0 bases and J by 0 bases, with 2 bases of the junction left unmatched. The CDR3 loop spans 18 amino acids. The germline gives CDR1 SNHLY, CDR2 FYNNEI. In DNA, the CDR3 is TGTGCCAGCAGTGAAGCTGGGACTAGCGGGGGGTACCAAGAGACCCAGTACTTC. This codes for CASSEAGTSGGYQETQYF.

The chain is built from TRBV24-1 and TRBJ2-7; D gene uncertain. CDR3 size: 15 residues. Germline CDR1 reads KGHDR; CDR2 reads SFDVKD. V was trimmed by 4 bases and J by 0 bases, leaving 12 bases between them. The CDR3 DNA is TGTGCCACCAGTGAAATGACACAAATCTCCTACGAGCAGTACTTC. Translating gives CATSEMTQISYEQYF.

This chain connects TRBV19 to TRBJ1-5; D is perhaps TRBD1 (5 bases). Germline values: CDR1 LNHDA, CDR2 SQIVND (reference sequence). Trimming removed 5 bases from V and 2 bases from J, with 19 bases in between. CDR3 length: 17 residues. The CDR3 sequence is CASSASTGFRRNQPQHF. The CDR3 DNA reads TGTGCCAGTAGTGCCTCAACAGGTTTCCGGCGCAATCAGCCCCAGCATTTT.

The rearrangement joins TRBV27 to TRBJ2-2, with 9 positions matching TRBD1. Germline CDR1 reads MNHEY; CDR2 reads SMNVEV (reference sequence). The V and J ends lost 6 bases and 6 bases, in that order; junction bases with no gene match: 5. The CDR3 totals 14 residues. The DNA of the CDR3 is TGTGCCAGCAGGGACAGGGGAAGGGCCGGGGAGCTGTTTTTT. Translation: CASRDRGRAGELFF.

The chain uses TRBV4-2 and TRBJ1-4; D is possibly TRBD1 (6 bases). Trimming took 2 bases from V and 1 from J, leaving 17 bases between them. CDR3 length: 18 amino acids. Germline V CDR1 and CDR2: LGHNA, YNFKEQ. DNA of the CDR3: TGTGCCAGCAGCCAAATATCCTGGCAGGGGAAAACTAATGAAAAACTGTTTTTT. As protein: CASSQISWQGKTNEKLFF.

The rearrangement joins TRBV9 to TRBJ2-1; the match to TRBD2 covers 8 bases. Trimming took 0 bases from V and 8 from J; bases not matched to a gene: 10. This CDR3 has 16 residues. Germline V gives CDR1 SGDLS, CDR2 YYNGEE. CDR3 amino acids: CASSVAPLRGGHEQFF. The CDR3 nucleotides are TGTGCCAGCAGCGTAGCCCCTCTTCGGGGGGGCCATGAGCAGTTCTTC.

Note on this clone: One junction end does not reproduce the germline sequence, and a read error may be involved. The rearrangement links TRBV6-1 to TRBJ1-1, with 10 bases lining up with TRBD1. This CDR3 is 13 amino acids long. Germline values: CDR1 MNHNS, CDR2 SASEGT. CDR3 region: CASTEPGQGKAFF. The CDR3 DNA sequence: TGTGCCAGCACTGAACCGGGACAGGGGAAGGCTTTCTTT.

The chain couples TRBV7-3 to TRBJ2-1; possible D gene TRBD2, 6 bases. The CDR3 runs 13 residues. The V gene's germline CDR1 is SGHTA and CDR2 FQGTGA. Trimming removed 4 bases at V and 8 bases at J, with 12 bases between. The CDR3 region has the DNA TGTGCCAGCAGCTCCGGGACTGGGGATGAGCAGTTCTTC. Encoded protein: CASSSGTGDEQFF.

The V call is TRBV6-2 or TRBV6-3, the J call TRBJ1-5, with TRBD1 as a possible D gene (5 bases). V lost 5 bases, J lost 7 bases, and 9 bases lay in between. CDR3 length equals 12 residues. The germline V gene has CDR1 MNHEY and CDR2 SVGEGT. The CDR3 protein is CASSPRQQPQHF. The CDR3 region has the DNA TGTGCCAGCAGTCCCAGACAGCAGCCCCAGCATTTT.

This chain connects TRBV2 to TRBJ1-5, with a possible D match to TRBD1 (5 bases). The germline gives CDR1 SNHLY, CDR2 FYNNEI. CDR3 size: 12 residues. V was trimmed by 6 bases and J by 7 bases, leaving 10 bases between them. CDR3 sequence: CASRGTGQPQHF. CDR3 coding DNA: TGTGCCAGCAGGGGCACAGGCCAGCCCCAGCATTTT.